The sequence of this T cell receptor beta chain was determined in a study of cytomegalovirus exposure and HLA in healthy donors. Study-wide results and caveats: Listed as cytomegalovirus-associated were 150 to 200 TCR beta chains. Another analysis was done later, and it associated 15,000 to 20,000 TCR beta sequences with HLA alleles at 0.05 false discovery rate. Productive rates of about 87% or about 30% were seen for most TCR beta V segments in an earlier analysis. In vitro confirmation showed three CMV-associated chains to be CMV antigen specific.

On this clone itself: Its antigen is unidentified.

After removal of 6 bases from V and 4 bases from J, the junction contained 12 bases not matched to a gene. Germline CDR1 reads SQVTM; CDR2 reads ANQGSEA. The CDR3 spans 15 residues. Primers for the PCR totalled 60 Vbeta and 13 Jbeta. Measured with immunoSEQ multiplex PCR; TCRdb has only the in-frame clones, and not every one. The sample has 150,000 to 200,000 clones; around 77% are singletons. This sequence joins TRBV29-1 and TRBJ2-3; TRBD2 aligns across 8 bases. Sequences were obtained from PBMCs. This clonotype was obtained from a man aged 60 to 69 in good health and CMV-seronegative. Here the CDR3 reads CSVLMDGRGADTQYF. CDR3 in DNA: TGCAGCGTGTTGATGGACGGGAGGGGGGCAGATACGCAGTATTTT.